In its sample, the clone carrying this TCR beta chain was seen a few times. What it binds is not known. V was shortened by 5 bases and J by 4 bases, with 17 bases between the two germline ends. The CDR3 consists of 16 residues. Germline V CDR1 and CDR2: LGHDT, YNNKEL (reference sequence). Then a second PCR, running about 6 to 12 cycles, was carried out with a sample-barcoded 5' primer and a J-beta primer mix. TCRdb used MiXCR to reprocess the 5' RACE reads, holding one entry per CDR3 protein. The sample has 1.5 million to 2 million distinct CDR3 sequences, roughly 30% seen once. This record belongs to a study of blood T cells in healthy people across ages. Study-wide results and caveats: The unknown donor CMV status may have confounded expanded clonotype changes. Older individuals had lower TCR beta diversity per million T cells (the decline was roughly linear).

Sequences were obtained from blood. This receptor was taken from a woman aged 25 to 45 in good health. The chain links TRBV3-1 to TRBJ1-4; D unclear. CDR3 amino acids: CASSTSTASLNEKLFF. CDR3 nucleotides: TGTGCCAGCAGCACCTCCACAGCGAGCCTTAATGAAAAACTGTTTTTT.